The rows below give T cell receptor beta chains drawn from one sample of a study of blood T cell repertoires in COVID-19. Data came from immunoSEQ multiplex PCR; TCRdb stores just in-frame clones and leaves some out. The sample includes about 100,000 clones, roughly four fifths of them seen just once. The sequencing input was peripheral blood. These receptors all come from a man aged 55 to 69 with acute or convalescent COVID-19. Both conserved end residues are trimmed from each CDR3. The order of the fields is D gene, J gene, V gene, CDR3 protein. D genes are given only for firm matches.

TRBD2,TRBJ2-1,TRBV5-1,ASSSGTSGSNEQF
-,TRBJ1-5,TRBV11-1,ASSLDGASNQPQH
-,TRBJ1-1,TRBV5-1,ASSSGTSNTEAF
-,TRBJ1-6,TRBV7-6,ASSLDEGVGTPLH
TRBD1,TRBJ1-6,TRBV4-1,ASSPDRGNSPLH
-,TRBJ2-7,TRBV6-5,ASSYSTGRYEQY
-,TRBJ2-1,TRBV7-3,ASSLFQQPYNEQF
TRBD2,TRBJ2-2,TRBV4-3,ASSQDRASGFTGELF
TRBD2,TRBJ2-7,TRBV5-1,ASSSGTSGSGEQY
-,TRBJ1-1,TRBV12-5,ASGLAEGGTEAF
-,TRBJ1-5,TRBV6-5,ASSTDSQSDQPQH
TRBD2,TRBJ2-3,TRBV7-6,ASSLGTSGGDTQY
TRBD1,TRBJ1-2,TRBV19,ASSTRQGTFSGYT
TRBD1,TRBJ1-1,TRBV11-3,ASGQGVNTEAF
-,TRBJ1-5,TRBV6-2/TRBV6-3,ASSPTRQVGQPQH
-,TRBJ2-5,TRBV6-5,ASGGQGTQY
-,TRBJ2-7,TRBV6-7,ASSRGRTANSYEQY
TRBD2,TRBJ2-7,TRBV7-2,ASSFAGEYEQY
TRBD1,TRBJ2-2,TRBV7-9,ASIEGAGGVTGELF
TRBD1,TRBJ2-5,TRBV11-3,ASSLGTGEIQETQY
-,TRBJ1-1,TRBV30,AWIAGVNTEAF
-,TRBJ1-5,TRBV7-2,ASSLVRGNQPQH
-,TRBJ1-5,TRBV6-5,ASSYSYPSNQPQH
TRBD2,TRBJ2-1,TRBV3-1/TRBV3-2,ASTTSGNHNEQF
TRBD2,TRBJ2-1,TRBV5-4,ASSLGGGSYNEQF
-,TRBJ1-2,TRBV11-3,ASSLARFRGYT
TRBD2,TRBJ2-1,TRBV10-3,AISESPGLAGSSYNEQF
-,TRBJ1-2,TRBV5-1,ASSLEAGPYRGYT
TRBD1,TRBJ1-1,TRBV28,ASSYPGQGNTEAF
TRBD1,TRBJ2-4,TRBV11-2,ASSIGQAQSIQY
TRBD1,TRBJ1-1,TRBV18,ASSPGGQTEAF
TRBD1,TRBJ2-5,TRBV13,ASSPRTGAQETQY
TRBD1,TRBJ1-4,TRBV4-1,ASSQEVRDRGEKLF
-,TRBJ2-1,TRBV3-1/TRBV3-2,ASSRTAAGSYNEQF
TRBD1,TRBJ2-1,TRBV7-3,ASSPRGQGALFSSYNEQF
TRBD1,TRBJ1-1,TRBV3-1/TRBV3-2,ASSQTGGSTEAF
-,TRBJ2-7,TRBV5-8,ASSFQGYEQY
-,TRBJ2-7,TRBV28,ASSPISGSEQY
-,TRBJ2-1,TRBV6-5,ASRTGSEQF
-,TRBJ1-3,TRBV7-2,ASSSGPNSGNTIY
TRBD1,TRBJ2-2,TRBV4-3,ASSQEGQRTGELF
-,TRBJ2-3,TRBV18,ASSQYSGATDTQY
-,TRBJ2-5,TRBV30,AWSWVLGGTQY
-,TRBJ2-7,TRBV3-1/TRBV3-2,ASSQDTPRTDHRFEQY
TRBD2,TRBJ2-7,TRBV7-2,ATHPPPERGLAAYEQY
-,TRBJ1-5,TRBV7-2,ASSLVHFQPQH
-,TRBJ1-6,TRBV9,ASSVGRTTNSPLH
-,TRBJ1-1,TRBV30,AWSVGRVRYTEAF
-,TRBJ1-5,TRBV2,ASRGTRNQPQH
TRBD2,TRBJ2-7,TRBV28,ASSQAGTTRYEQY
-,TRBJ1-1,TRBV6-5,ASSYFRLRDTEAF
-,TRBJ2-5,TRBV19,ASSIGSQEY
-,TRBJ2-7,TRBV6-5,ASSQGLSTYEQY
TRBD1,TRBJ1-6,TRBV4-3,ASSQWTVGQGSSYNSPLH
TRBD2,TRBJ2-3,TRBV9,ASSVAASGSIGTQY